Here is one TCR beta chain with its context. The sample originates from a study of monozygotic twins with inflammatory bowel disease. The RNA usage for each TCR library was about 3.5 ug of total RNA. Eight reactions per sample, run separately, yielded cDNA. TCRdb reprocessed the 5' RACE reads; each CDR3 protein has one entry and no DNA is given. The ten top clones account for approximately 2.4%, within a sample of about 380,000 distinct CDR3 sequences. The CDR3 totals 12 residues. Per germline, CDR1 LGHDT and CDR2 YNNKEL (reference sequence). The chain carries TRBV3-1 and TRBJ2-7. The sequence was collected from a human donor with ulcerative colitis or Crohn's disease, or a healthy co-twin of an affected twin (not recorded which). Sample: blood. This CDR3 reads CASSQGYYEQYF.